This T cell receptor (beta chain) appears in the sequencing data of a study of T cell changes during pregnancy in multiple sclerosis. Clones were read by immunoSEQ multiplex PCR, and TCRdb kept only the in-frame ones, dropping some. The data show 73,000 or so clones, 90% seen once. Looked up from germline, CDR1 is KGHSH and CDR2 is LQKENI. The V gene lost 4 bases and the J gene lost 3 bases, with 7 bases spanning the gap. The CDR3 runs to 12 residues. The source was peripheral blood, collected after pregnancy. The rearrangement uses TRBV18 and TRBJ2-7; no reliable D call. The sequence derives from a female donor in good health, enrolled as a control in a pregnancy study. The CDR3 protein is CASSQERYEQYF. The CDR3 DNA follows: TGTGCCAGCTCACAAGAGCGCTACGAGCAGTACTTC.